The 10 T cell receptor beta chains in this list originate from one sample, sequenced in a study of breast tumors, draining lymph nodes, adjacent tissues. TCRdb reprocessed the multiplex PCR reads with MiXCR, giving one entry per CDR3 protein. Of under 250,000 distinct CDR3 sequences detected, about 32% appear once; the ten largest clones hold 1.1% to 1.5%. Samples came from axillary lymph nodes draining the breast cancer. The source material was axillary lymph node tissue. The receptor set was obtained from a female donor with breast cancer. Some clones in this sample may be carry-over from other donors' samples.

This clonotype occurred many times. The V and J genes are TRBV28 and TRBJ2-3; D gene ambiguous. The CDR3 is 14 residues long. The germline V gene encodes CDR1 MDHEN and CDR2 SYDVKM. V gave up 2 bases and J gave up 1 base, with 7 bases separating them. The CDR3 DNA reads TGTGCCAGCAGTTTAAGTGCGGGCACAGATACGCAGTATTTT. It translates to CASSLSAGTDTQYF.

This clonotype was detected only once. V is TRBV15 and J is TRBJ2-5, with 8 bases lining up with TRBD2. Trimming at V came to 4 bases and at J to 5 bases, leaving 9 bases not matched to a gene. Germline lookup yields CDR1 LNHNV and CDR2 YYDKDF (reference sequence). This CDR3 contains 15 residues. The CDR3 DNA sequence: TGTGCCACCAGCAAGGCGGGAGGAGGCTACGAGACCCAGTACTTC. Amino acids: CATSKAGGGYETQYF.

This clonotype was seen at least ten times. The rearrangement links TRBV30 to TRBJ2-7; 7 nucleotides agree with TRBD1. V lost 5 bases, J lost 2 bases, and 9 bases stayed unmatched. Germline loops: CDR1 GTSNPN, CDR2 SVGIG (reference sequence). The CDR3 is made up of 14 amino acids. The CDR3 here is CAWADRRYPYEQYF. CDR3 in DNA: TGTGCCTGGGCGGACAGGCGGTACCCCTACGAGCAGTACTTC.

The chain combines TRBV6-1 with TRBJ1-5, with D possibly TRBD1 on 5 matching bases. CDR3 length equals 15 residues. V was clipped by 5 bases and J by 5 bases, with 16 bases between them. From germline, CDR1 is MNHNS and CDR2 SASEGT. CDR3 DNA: TGTGCCAGCAGTCACCCGGGACTCGTCGATCAGCCCCAGCATTTT. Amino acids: CASSHPGLVDQPQHF.

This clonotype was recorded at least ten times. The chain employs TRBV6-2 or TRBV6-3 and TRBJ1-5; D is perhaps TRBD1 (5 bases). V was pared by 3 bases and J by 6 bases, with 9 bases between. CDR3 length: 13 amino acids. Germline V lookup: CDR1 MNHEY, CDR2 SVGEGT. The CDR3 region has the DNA TGTGCCAGCAGTTATTCAGGGCCTCAGCCCCAGCATTTT. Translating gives CASSYSGPQPQHF.

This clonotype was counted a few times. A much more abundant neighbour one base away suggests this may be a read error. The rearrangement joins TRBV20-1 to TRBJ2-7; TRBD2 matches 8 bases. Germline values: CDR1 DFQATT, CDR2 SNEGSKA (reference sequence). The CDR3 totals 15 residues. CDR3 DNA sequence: TGCAGTGCTAACTCCGCTAGCGGGCTCTCCTACGGGCAGTACTTC. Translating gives CSANSASGLSYGQYF.

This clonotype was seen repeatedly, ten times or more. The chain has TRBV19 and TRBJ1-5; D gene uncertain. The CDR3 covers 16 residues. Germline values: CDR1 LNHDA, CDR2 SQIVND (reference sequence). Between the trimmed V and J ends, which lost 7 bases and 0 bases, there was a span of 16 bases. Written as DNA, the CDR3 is TGTGCCAGTACCCCCCAGACTGCTTATAGCAATCAGCCCCAGCATTTT. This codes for CASTPQTAYSNQPQHF.

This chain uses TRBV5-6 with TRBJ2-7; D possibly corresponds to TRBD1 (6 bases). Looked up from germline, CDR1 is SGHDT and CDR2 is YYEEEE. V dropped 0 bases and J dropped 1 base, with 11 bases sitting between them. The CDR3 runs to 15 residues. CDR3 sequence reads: CASSLGTEYSYEQYF. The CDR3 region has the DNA TGTGCCAGCAGCTTGGGGACAGAATATTCCTACGAGCAGTACTTC.

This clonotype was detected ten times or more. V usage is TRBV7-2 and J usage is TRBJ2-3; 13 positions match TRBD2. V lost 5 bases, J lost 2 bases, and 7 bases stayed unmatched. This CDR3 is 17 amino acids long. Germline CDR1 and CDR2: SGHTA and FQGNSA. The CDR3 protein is CASSLWTSGSTTDTQYF. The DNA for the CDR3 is TGTGCCAGCAGCCTCTGGACTAGCGGGAGTACCACAGATACGCAGTATTTT.

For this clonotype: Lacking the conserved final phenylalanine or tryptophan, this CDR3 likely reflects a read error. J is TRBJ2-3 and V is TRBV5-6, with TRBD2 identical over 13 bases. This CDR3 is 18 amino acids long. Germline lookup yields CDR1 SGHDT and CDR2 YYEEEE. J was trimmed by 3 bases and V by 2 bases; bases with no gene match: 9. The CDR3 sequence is CASSLRTSGRPATDTQYL. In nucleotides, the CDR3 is TGTGCCAGCAGCTTAAGGACTAGCGGGAGACCGGCGACAGATACGCAGTATCTT.